What follows are 20 T cell receptor beta chains derived from one specimen sequenced in a study of T cell changes during pregnancy in multiple sclerosis. Sequenced by immunoSEQ multiplex PCR; TCRdb stores in-frame clones only, minus some. The data contain approximately 80,000 clones, 90% to 95% of them singletons. Specimen: PBMCs, collected in the first trimester of pregnancy. These receptors were taken from a female donor in good health, serving as a control in a pregnancy study. Some clones in this sample may be carry-over from other donors' samples.

The chain couples TRBV2 to TRBJ2-7; D is ambiguous. The CDR3 runs to 11 residues. Germline assignment: CDR1 SNHLY and CDR2 FYNNEI. The ends were cut back, 3 bases at V and 7 bases at J, with 7 bases in the middle. The CDR3 region has the DNA TGTGCCAGCAGTGATTCTTTGGAGCAGTACTTC. Protein product: CASSDSLEQYF.

The V gene is TRBV28, the J gene TRBJ2-7; D may be TRBD1 (5 bases). Trimming left V 2 bases short and J 3 bases short, with 11 bases between. The CDR3 is 14 residues long. Germline CDR1 is MDHEN and CDR2 is SYDVKM. The CDR3 DNA reads as TGTGCCAGCAGTTTAGTTGACAGCCACTACGAGCAGTACTTC. This translates into CASSLVDSHYEQYF.

The chain combines TRBV2 with TRBJ1-2; no clear D. Germline V gene lookup returns CDR1 SNHLY and CDR2 FYNNEI. Trimming stripped 6 bases from V and 7 bases from J, with 15 bases between. The CDR3 length is 13 residues. CDR3 in DNA: TGTGCCAGCAGCCTAGGACTTTTGCCTGGCTACACCTTC. Its translation: CASSLGLLPGYTF. Combining the CDR3 with reference TRBV2 and TRBJ1-2 gives the whole variable domain EPEVTQTPSHQVTQMGQEVILRCVPISNHLYFYWYRQILGQKVEFLVSFYNNEISEKSEIFDDQFSVERPDGSNFTLKIRSTKLEDSAMYFCASSLGLLPGYTFGSGTRLTVV.

The chain joins TRBV7-9 to TRBJ2-3; perhaps TRBD1 as D (6 bases). Trimming took off 1 base at V and 2 bases at J, with 7 bases between the two ends. The CDR3 extends over 14 amino acids. The V gene's germline CDR1 is SEHNR and CDR2 FQNEAQ (reference sequence). CDR3 bases: TGTGCCAGCAGCTTAGGGGACAACACAGATACGCAGTATTTT. This sequence encodes CASSLGDNTDTQYF. The entire variable domain, with the rest obtained from reference TRBV7-9 and TRBJ2-3, is as follows: DTGVSQNPRHKITKRGQNVTFRCDPISEHNRLYWYRQTLGQGPEFLTYFQNEAQLEKSRLLSDRFSAERPKGSFSTLEIQRTEQGDSAMYLCASSLGDNTDTQYFGPGTRLTVL.

The rearrangement uses TRBV27 and TRBJ2-5; a weak D match, TRBD1 (5 bases). The CDR3 spans 13 residues. From germline, CDR1 is MNHEY and CDR2 SMNVEV (reference sequence). V lost 2 bases to trimming and J lost 4 bases, with 8 bases between them. Here the CDR3 DNA reads TGTGCCAGCAGTTTAGTAAGGGGAGAGACCCAGTACTTC. This encodes CASSLVRGETQYF.

This clone was observed a single time. The same CDR3 also results from other DNA sequences found in this sample. This sequence joins TRBV14 and TRBJ2-7; 7 nucleotides match TRBD1. The junction had 3 bases not matched to a gene; V was cut back by 1 base and J by 3 bases. The CDR3 contains 14 residues. In germline, CDR1 is SGHDN, CDR2 FVKESK. CDR3 sequence: CASSQGQGSYEQYF. As DNA, the CDR3 is TGTGCCAGCAGCCAAGGACAGGGAAGCTACGAGCAGTACTTC.

The chain links TRBV28 to TRBJ1-5, with 10 nucleotides matching TRBD1. The germline V gene encodes CDR1 MDHEN and CDR2 SYDVKM. The CDR3 extends over 13 amino acids. Unmatched junction bases numbered 4, after V lost 7 bases and J lost 7 bases. The CDR3 DNA sequence: TGTGCCAGCAAGACAGGGGGCGGCCAGCCCCAGCATTTT. This gives the protein CASKTGGGQPQHF.

CDR3 nucleotide sequence: TGTGCCAGTAGTAAGAGGGACAGGCGGACTGAAGCTTTCTTT. Protein sequence: CASSKRDRRTEAFF. This chain uses TRBV19 with TRBJ1-1; TRBD1 aligns across 8 bases. From germline, CDR1 is LNHDA and CDR2 SQIVND (reference sequence). V shed 4 bases, J shed 5 bases, and the junction held 6 bases outside the gene matches. CDR3 length: 14 amino acids.

V is TRBV25-1 and J is TRBJ1-6; maybe TRBD1 (6 bases). This CDR3 spans 14 amino acids. Trimming stripped 3 bases from V and 7 bases from J, with 10 bases between. The germline V gene has CDR1 MGHDK and CDR2 SYGVNS. CDR3 in amino acids: CASSEGAVNSPLHF. The DNA of the CDR3 is TGTGCCAGCAGTGAGGGGGCCGTCAATTCACCCCTCCACTTT. The variable domain in full, with the rest retrieved from reference TRBV25-1 and TRBJ1-6, is EADIYQTPRYLVIGTGKKITLECSQTMGHDKMYWYQQDPGMELHLIHYSYGVNSTEKGDLSSESTVSRIRTEHFPLTLESARPSHTSQYLCASSEGAVNSPLHFGNGTRLTVT.

This chain links TRBV5-1 with TRBJ2-3; a possible D gene is TRBD1 (5 bases). This CDR3 has 13 residues. V was clipped by 2 bases and J by 4 bases, with 8 bases between them. CDR1 is SGHRS and CDR2 is YFSETQ in the germline V gene. Here the CDR3 DNA reads TGCGCCAGCAGCTTAACAGGTCCAGATACGCAGTATTTT. This codes for CASSLTGPDTQYF.

The chain employs TRBV28 and TRBJ1-6, with 7 bases lining up with TRBD1. CDR3 length equals 14 residues. The ends lost 3 bases at V and 13 bases at J; junction bases unmatched: 9. Germline V gives CDR1 MDHEN, CDR2 SYDVKM. The CDR3 loop is CASSLVAGGTPLHF. The DNA of the CDR3 is TGTGCCAGCAGTTTGGTGGCAGGGGGTACCCCCCTCCACTTT.

V gene TRBV27 combines with J gene TRBJ2-6; a possible D gene is TRBD1 (6 bases). Looked up from germline, CDR1 is MNHEY and CDR2 is SMNVEV (reference sequence). The length of the CDR3 is 17 residues. The germline V and J ends were trimmed by 3 bases and 1 base, with 13 bases remaining between them. CDR3 bases: TGTGCCAGCAGTTTCACAGGGACAACTTCTGGGGCCAACGTCCTGACTTTC. Translated: CASSFTGTTSGANVLTF.

The rearrangement links TRBV19 to TRBJ1-2, with a possible D match to TRBD1 (5 bases). Per the germline V gene, CDR1 is LNHDA and CDR2 is SQIVND (reference sequence). Trimming took 6 bases from V and 6 from J, leaving 14 bases between them. The CDR3 contains 13 residues. The chain's CDR3 is CASRQASSHGYTF. CDR3 bases: TGTGCCAGTAGACAGGCCAGCTCCCATGGCTACACCTTC.

The V and J genes are TRBV28 and TRBJ2-5; tentatively, D is TRBD1 (5 bases). CDR3 length: 16 amino acids. The V gene lost 5 bases and the J gene lost 1 base, with 17 bases spanning the gap. The V gene's germline CDR1 is MDHEN and CDR2 SYDVKM. The CDR3: CASSPSEPGRQETQYF. CDR3 DNA sequence: TGTGCCAGCAGTCCAAGTGAACCAGGGCGCCAAGAGACCCAGTACTTC.

CDR3 residues: CASSLGQGLETQYF. Written as DNA, the CDR3 is TGCGCCAGCAGCTTGGGACAGGGGCTGGAGACCCAGTACTTC. The chain couples TRBV5-1 to TRBJ2-5, with 8 bases that match TRBD1. The CDR3 loop spans 14 amino acids. J was trimmed by 5 bases and V by 0 bases; bases with no gene match: 3. The germline CDR1 and CDR2 sequences are SGHRS and YFSETQ.

V gene TRBV29-1 combines with J gene TRBJ2-1; 8 positions match TRBD1. Trimming took 7 bases from V and 7 from J; bases not matched to a gene: 6. CDR1 and CDR2 (germline): SQVTM, ANQGSEA. The CDR3 runs to 12 residues. CDR3 residues: CSAGQGGNEQFF. Here the CDR3 DNA reads TGCAGCGCTGGACAGGGTGGAAATGAGCAGTTCTTC.

This clone has only one observation. This chain connects TRBV7-9 to TRBJ1-5, with unresolved D. Germline V gives CDR1 SEHNR, CDR2 FQNEAQ (reference sequence). The CDR3 consists of 13 residues. With 5 bases removed from V and 3 bases from J, the gap between germline ends came to 8 bases. Here the CDR3 DNA reads TGTGCCAGCAGCCCGGGGAACAATCAGCCCCAGCATTTT. This translates into CASSPGNNQPQHF.

This clone was detected only once. This rearrangement joins TRBV5-6 to TRBJ1-1, with 9 bases fitting TRBD1. J lost 1 base, V lost 4 bases, and 2 bases had no gene match. The germline V gene has CDR1 SGHDT and CDR2 YYEEEE. The length of the CDR3 is 14 residues. CDR3 protein: CASSPDRGNTEAFF. In DNA form, the CDR3 reads TGTGCCAGCAGCCCGGACAGGGGGAACACTGAAGCTTTCTTT. Together with reference TRBV5-6 and TRBJ1-1, the CDR3 gives the full variable domain: DAGVTQSPTHLIKTRGQQVTLRCSPKSGHDTVSWYQQALGQGPQFIFQYYEEEERQRGNFPDRFSGHQFPNYSSELNVNALLLGDSALYLCASSPDRGNTEAFFGQGTRLTVV.

The chain joins TRBV9 to TRBJ2-2; D remains unclear. V gave up 1 base and J gave up 4 bases, with 8 bases separating them. CDR1 is SGDLS and CDR2 is YYNGEE in the germline V gene. The CDR3 runs to 14 residues. CDR3 sequence: CASSVTGTTGELFF. The CDR3 DNA follows: TGTGCCAGCAGCGTAACGGGTACCACCGGGGAGCTGTTTTTT.

This clone was seen a single time. The chain carries TRBV7-8 and TRBJ2-7; 11 bases line up with TRBD2. The CDR3 spans 14 residues. Per the germline V gene, CDR1 is SGHVS and CDR2 is FQNEAQ. The V and J ends lost 5 bases and 5 bases, in that order; junction bases with no gene match: 5. The CDR3 coding sequence is TGTGCCAGCAGCCTTAATAGCGGGGGGGACGAGCAGTACTTC. Residues: CASSLNSGGDEQYF.